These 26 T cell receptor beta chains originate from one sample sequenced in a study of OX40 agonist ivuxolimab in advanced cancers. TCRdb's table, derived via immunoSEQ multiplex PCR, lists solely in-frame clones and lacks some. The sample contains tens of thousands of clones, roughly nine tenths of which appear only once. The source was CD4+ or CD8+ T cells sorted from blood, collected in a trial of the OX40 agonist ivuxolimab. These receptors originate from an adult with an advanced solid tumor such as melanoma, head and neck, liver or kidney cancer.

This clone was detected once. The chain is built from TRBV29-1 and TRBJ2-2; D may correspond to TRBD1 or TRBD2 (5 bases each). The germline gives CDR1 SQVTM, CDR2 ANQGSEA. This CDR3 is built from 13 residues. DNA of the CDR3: TGCGGTATGGGGGATCCGAACACCGGGGAGCTGTTTTTT. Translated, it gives CGMGDPNTGELFF.

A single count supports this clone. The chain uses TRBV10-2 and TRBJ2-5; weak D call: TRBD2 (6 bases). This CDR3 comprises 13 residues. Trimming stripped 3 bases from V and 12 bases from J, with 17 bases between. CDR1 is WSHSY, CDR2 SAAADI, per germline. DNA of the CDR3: TGCGCCAGCAGTGACGGTCCGGGCGGGGTTAAGTACTTC. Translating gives CASSDGPGGVKYF.

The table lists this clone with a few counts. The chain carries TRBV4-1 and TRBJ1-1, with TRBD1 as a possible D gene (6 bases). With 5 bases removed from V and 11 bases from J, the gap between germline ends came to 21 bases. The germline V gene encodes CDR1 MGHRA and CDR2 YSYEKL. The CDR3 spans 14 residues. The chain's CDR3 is CASSSHDGGQDAFF. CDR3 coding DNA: TGCGCCAGCAGCTCCCACGACGGGGGACAAGACGCTTTCTTT.

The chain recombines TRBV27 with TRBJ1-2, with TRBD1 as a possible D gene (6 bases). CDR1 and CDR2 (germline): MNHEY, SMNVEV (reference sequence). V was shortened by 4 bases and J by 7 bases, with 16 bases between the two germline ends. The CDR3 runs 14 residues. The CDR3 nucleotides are TGTGCCAGCAGTTGGGGCAGGGGTCTTAGTGGCTACACCTTC. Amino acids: CASSWGRGLSGYTF.

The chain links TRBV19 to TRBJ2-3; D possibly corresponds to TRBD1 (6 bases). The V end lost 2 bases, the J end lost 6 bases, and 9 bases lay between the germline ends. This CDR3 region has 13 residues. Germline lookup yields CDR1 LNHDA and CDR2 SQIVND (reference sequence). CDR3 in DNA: TGTGCCAGTAGTATAACAGGGAGCGATACGCAGTATTTT. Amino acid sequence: CASSITGSDTQYF.

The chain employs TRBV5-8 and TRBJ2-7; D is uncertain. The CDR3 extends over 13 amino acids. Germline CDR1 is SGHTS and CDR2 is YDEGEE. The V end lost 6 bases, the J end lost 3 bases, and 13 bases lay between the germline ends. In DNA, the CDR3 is TGTGCCAGCACCGACATCCAAATCTACGAGCAGTACTTC. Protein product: CASTDIQIYEQYF.

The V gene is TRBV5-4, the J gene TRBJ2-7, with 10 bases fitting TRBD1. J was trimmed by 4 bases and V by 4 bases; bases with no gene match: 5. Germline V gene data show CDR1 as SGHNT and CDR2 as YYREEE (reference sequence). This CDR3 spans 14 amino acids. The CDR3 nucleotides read TGTGCCAGCAGCCTGGGACAGGGGTTGTACGAGCAGTACTTC. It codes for CASSLGQGLYEQYF.

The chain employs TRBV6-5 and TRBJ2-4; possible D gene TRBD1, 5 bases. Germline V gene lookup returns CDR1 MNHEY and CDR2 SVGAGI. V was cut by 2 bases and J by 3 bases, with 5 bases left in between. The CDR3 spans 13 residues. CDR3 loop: CASSYTGKNIQYF. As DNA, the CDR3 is TGTGCCAGCAGTTACACAGGCAAAAACATTCAGTACTTC.

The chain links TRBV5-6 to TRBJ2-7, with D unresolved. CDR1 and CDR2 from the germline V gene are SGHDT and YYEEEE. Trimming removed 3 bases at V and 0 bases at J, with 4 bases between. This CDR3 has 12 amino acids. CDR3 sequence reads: CASSWSSYEQYF. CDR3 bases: TGTGCCAGCAGCTGGAGCTCCTACGAGCAGTACTTC.

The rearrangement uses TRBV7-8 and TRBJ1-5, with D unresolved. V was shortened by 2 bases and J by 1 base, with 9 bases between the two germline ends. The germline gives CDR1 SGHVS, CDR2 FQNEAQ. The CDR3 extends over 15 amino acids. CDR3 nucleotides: TGTGCCAGCAGCTTATACACGGGAAGCAATCAGCCCCAGCATTTT. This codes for CASSLYTGSNQPQHF.

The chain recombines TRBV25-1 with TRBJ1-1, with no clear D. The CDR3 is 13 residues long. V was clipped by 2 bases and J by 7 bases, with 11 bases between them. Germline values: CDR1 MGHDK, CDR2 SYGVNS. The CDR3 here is CASSEVGRDEAFF. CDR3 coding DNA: TGTGCCAGCAGTGAAGTAGGGCGGGATGAAGCTTTCTTT. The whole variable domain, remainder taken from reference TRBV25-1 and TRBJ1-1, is EADIYQTPRYLVIGTGKKITLECSQTMGHDKMYWYQQDPGMELHLIHYSYGVNSTEKGDLSSESTVSRIRTEHFPLTLESARPSHTSQYLCASSEVGRDEAFFGQGTRLTVV.

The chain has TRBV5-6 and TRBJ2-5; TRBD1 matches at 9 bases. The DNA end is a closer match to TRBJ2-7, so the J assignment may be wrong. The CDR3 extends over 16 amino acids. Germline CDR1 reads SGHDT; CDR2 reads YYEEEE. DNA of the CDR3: TGTGCCAGCAGCGGGGGGGGACAGGGTCCTTCCTACGAGCAGTACTTC. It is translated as CASSGGGQGPSYEQYF.

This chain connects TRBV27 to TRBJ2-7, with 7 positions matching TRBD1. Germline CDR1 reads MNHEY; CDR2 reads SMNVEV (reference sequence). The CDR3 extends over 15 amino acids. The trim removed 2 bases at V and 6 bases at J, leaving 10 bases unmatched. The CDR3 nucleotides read TGTGCCAGCAGTTTAAGGGGACAGAGCCCAAGCGAGCAGTACTTC. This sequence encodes CASSLRGQSPSEQYF.

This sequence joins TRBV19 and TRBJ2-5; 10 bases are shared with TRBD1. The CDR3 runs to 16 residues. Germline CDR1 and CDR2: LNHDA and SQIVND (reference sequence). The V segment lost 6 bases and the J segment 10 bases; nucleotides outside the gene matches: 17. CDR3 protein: CASRPSGTGAKGDQYF. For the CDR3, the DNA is TGTGCCAGTAGACCCTCCGGGACAGGGGCCAAAGGGGACCAGTACTTC.

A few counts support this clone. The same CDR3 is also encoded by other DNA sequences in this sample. The DNA of the CDR3 is TGTGCCAGCAGTGGAACGAACACCGGGGAGCTGTTTTTT. Translation gives CASSGTNTGELFF. The chain has TRBV27 and TRBJ2-2, with D unresolved. The germline gives CDR1 MNHEY, CDR2 SMNVEV (reference sequence). V lost 5 bases, J lost 0 bases, and 4 bases lay in between. The CDR3 covers 13 residues.

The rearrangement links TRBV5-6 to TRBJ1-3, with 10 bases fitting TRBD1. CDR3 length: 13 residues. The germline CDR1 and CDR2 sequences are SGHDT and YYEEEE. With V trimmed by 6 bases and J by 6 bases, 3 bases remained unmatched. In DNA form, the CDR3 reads TGTGCCAGCAACGACAGGGGGCAAAACACCATATATTTT. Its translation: CASNDRGQNTIYF.

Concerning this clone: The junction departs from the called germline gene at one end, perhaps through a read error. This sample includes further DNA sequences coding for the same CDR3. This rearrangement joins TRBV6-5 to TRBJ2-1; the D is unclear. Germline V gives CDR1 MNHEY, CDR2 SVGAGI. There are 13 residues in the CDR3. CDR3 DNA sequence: TGCGCCAGCAGTTACTCGACAAACAATGAGCAGTTCTTC. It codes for CASSYSTNNEQFF.

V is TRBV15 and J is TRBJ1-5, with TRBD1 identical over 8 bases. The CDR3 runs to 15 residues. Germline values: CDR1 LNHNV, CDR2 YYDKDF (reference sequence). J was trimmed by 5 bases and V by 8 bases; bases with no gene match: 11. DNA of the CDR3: TGTGCCACCCGAACGACAGGGGCGTATGATCAGCCCCAGCATTTT. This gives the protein CATRTTGAYDQPQHF. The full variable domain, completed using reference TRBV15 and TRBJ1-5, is DAMVIQNPRYQVTQFGKPVTLSCSQTLNHNVMYWYQQKSSQAPKLLFHYYDKDFNNEADTPDNFQSRRPNTSFCFLDIRSPGLGDTAMYLCATRTTGAYDQPQHFGDGTRLSIL.

The CDR3 here is CASSLVRLNTEAFF. In nucleotides, the CDR3 is TGTGCCAGCAGCTTGGTACGGTTGAACACTGAAGCTTTCTTT. This chain connects TRBV5-6 to TRBJ1-1; D uncertain. Trimming took off 0 bases at V and 0 bases at J, with 6 bases between the two ends. Germline CDR1 reads SGHDT; CDR2 reads YYEEEE. This CDR3 spans 14 amino acids.

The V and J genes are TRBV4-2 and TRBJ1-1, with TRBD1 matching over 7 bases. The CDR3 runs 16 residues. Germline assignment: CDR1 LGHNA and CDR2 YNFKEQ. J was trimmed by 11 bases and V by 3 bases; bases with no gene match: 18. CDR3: CASSHPGKTGLAQAFF. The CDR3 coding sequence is TGTGCCAGCAGCCACCCAGGGAAGACAGGGCTTGCGCAGGCTTTCTTT.

The CDR3 DNA is TGTGCCAGCAGCCCACAGGGATTCGGCCAGCCCCAGCATTTT. Translation gives CASSPQGFGQPQHF. The gene calls are TRBV11-3 and TRBJ1-5; D possibly corresponds to TRBD1 (6 bases). CDR3 length equals 14 residues. The V end lost 5 bases, the J end lost 7 bases, and 15 bases lay between the germline ends. The germline CDR1 and CDR2 sequences are SGHNT and YENEEA.

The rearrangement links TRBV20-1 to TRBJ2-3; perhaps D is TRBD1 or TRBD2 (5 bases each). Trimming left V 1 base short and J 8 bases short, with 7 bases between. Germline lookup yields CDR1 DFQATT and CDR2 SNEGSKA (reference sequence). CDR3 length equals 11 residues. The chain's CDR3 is CSARGGGTQYF. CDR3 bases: TGCAGTGCTAGAGGTGGGGGTACGCAGTATTTT.

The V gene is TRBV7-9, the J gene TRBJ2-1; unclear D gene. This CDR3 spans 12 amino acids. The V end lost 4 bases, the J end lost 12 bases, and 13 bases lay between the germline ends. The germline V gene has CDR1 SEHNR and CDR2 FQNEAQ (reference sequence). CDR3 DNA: TGTGCCAGCAGCTCCATACGGCCCCCGCAGTTCTTC. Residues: CASSSIRPPQFF.

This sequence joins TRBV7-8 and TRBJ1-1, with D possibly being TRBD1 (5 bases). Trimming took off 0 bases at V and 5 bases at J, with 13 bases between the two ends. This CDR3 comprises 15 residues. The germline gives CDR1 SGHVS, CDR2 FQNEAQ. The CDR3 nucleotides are TGTGCCAGCAGCTTAGCGGGGGACGTTAGGACTGAAGCTTTCTTT. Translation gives CASSLAGDVRTEAFF.

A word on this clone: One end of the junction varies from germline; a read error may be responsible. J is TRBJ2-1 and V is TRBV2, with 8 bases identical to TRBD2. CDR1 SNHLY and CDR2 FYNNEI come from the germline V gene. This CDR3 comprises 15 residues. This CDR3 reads CASREGTRSDNEQFF. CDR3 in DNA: TGTGCGAGCAGAGAGGGGACTAGGTCTGACAATGAGCAGTTCTTC. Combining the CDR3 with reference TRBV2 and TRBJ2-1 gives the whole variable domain EPEVTQTPSHQVTQMGQEVILRCVPISNHLYFYWYRQILGQKVEFLVSFYNNEISEKSEIFDDQFSVERPDGSNFTLKIRSTKLEDSAMYFCASREGTRSDNEQFFGPGTRLTVL.

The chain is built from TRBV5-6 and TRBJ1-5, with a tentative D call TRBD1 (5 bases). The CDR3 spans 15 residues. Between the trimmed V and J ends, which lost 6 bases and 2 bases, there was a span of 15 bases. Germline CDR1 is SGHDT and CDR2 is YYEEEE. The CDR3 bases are TGTGCCAGCAACCATTGGTCGGGGGGCAATCAGCCCCAGCATTTT. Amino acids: CASNHWSGGNQPQHF.